A single sample gave rise to the 7 T cell receptor beta chains below, sequenced in a study of blood T cell repertoires in COVID-19. Measured with immunoSEQ multiplex PCR; TCRdb has only the in-frame clones, and not every one. The sample records roughly 100,000 clones, about 91% being singletons. Specimen: peripheral blood. The origin of the receptors is a human donor in a cohort sampled during active COVID-19.

J is TRBJ2-1 and V is TRBV3-1 (or the pseudogene TRBV3-2), with 8 bases lining up with TRBD2. The germline gives CDR1 LGHDT, CDR2 YNNKEL (reference sequence). Unmatched junction bases numbered 13, after V lost 3 bases and J lost 9 bases. CDR3 size: 16 residues. This chain's CDR3 is CASSQFPSGGHGEQFF. The CDR3, as DNA: TGTGCCAGCAGCCAGTTTCCCAGCGGGGGCCATGGTGAGCAGTTCTTC.

The V call is TRBV9, the J call TRBJ1-2; D is unresolved. The length of the CDR3 is 15 residues. Trimming cost V 3 bases and J 4 bases, with 16 bases left between them. CDR1 and CDR2 from the germline V gene are SGDLS and YYNGEE. The DNA of the CDR3 is TGTGCCAGCAGCGCAAGACGGGAAATGGGCTATGGCTACACCTTC. Residues: CASSARREMGYGYTF.

The chain employs TRBV6-5 and TRBJ1-1, with TRBD1 matching over 8 bases. The CDR3 consists of 15 residues. Trimming removed 5 bases from V and 1 base from J; junction bases left unmatched: 6. Germline CDR1 MNHEY, CDR2 SVGAGI. DNA for the CDR3: TGTGCCAGCAGTACCCTGACAGGGGCGAACACTGAAGCTTTCTTT. It specifies CASSTLTGANTEAFF.

As DNA, the CDR3 is TGTGCCAGCTCACCAGTAGCTCCGGGGGGCAATGAGCAGTTCTTC. It codes for CASSPVAPGGNEQFF. The rearrangement joins TRBV18 to TRBJ2-1; TRBD2 matches at 7 bases. Germline loops: CDR1 KGHSH, CDR2 LQKENI. CDR3 size: 15 residues. Germline trimming cut 2 bases from V and 6 bases from J; bases unmatched to any gene: 7.

CDR3 DNA: TGTGCCAGCAGCCCCCGACCTGGACAGTACAATTCACCCCTCCACTTT. Translated, it gives CASSPRPGQYNSPLHF. The J gene is TRBJ1-6, the V gene TRBV6-2 or TRBV6-3, with D possibly matching TRBD1 (6 bases). CDR3 size: 16 residues. CDR1 and CDR2 (germline): MNHEY, SVGEGT. Trimming shortened V by 6 bases and J by 7 bases, and 19 bases separated the two germline ends.

The genes are TRBV30 and TRBJ1-2; D is possibly TRBD1 (6 bases). CDR1 GTSNPN and CDR2 SVGIG come from the germline V gene (reference sequence). The CDR3 extends over 13 amino acids. V was shortened by 8 bases and J by 4 bases, with 17 bases between the two germline ends. The CDR3 region has the DNA TGTGCCCGGGGGCAGGGAGGCTTCTATGGCTACACCTTC. The encoded protein is CARGQGGFYGYTF.

V usage is TRBV5-6 and J usage is TRBJ1-2; maybe TRBD1 (5 bases). The CDR3 is 12 amino acids. In germline, CDR1 is SGHDT, CDR2 YYEEEE. The V end lost 5 bases, the J end lost 7 bases, and 12 bases lay between the germline ends. CDR3 in DNA: TGTGCCAGCAGAGCGGGGGGTATTGGCTACACCTTC. Translating it yields CASRAGGIGYTF. Variable domain in full (rest from reference TRBV5-6 and TRBJ1-2): DAGVTQSPTHLIKTRGQQVTLRCSPKSGHDTVSWYQQALGQGPQFIFQYYEEEERQRGNFPDRFSGHQFPNYSSELNVNALLLGDSALYLCASRAGGIGYTFGSGTRLTVV.